This TCR delta chain was observed in a study of γδ T cells in repeated Plasmodium falciparum infection. As for the study in general: Age- and gender-matched Australian children served as comparison for malaria-exposed Malian children. Some Malian samples span acute malaria episodes; others come from no-transmission periods. General study findings and limits: Over time and infection, Vgamma9/Vdelta2+ repertoires remained highly stable and polyclonal.

Vgamma9/Vdelta2+ and Vdelta2-negative gammadelta T cells were flow-sorted from PBMC for bulk sequencing. In regard to this clone: What it recognizes is unknown. This is likely an artifact of a read error, given a far larger clone one base away. This sample includes further DNA sequences coding for the same CDR3.

The CDR3 runs to 16 residues. Per the germline V gene, CDR1 is TSWWSYY and CDR2 is QGS. V was shortened by 2 bases and J by 6 bases, with 19 bases between the two germline ends. TRG and TRD sequences were obtained from every sorted gammadelta sample. TCRdb reprocessed the multiplex PCR reads through CATT. The sample includes about 48,000 delta-chain clones, approximately 1.5% of them seen just once. The gene calls are TRDV1 and TRDJ1, with D possibly TRDD3 on 6 matching bases. Because TCRdb records no J gene, it was assigned here through a match of the DNA to germline. Sequencing was carried out using gamma-delta T cells from blood. The receptor was isolated from a pool of human donors (malaria-infected and uninfected, not separated). The CDR3 loop reads CALGEDLLYWVNKLIF. In nucleotides, the CDR3 is TGTGCTCTTGGGGAAGACTTGCTCTACTGGGTCAATAAACTCATCTTT.